The 9 T cell receptor beta chains below all came from one sample that was sequenced in a study of blood T cells in healthy people across ages. Next came a second PCR, run for about 6 to 11 cycles, which used a sample-barcoded 5' primer along with a J-beta primer mix. TCRdb processed the 5' RACE reads anew with MiXCR; each CDR3 protein has one entry. The sample lists 780,000 or so distinct CDR3 sequences; about 55% were seen once. Sequencing input: blood. All receptors derive from a man older than 75 in good health.

The chain carries TRBV20-1 and TRBJ2-3; 9 nucleotides align to TRBD1. The V gene's germline CDR1 is DFQATT and CDR2 SNEGSKA (reference sequence). This CDR3 spans 14 amino acids. J lost 6 bases, V lost 6 bases, and 10 bases had no gene match. Written as DNA, the CDR3 is TGCAGTGCCACGGGACAGGGAGGTTCGGATACGCAGTATTTT. Translated, it gives CSATGQGGSDTQYF.

The chain uses TRBV10-3 and TRBJ2-5; 7 bases match TRBD1. Germline CDR1 is ENHRY and CDR2 is SYGVKD. The CDR3 is 16 residues long. Trimming took 2 bases from V and 11 from J; bases not matched to a gene: 17. In nucleotides, the CDR3 is TGTGCCATCAGTGAGACACAGACAGGGCTACCTAAGGAGCAGTACTTC. Translated: CAISETQTGLPKEQYF.

The chain has TRBV6-2 or TRBV6-3 and TRBJ2-7, with 7 bases fitting TRBD1. There are 16 residues in the CDR3. With 8 bases clipped from V and 1 base from J, the junction kept 14 bases outside the gene matches. The germline CDR1 and CDR2 sequences are MNHEY and SVGEGT. CDR3 region: CASRSGTADLSYEQYF. The CDR3 nucleotides are TGTGCCAGCCGATCCGGGACAGCGGACCTATCCTACGAGCAGTACTTC.

Many counts were recorded for this clonotype. The rearrangement joins TRBV7-9 to TRBJ2-7, with 7 nucleotides matching TRBD1. There are 13 residues in the CDR3. Trimming removed 4 bases from V and 1 base from J; junction bases left unmatched: 1. From germline, CDR1 is SEHNR and CDR2 FQNEAQ (reference sequence). This CDR3 reads CASSSGQSYEQYF. Here the CDR3 DNA reads TGTGCCAGCAGCTCGGGACAGTCCTACGAGCAGTACTTC.

This clonotype was detected once. The V call is TRBV5-1, the J call TRBJ1-1; 8 nucleotides agree with TRBD1. This CDR3 has 16 residues. The V gene end was trimmed by 4 bases and the J gene end by 3 bases; junction bases not matched to a gene: 11. Germline values: CDR1 SGHRS, CDR2 YFSETQ. The CDR3 sequence is CASSAKRQGRDTEAFF. In DNA, the CDR3 is TGCGCCAGCAGCGCGAAGAGACAGGGGAGGGACACTGAAGCTTTCTTT.

This clonotype was seen only once. The V call is TRBV5-5, the J call TRBJ2-3; maybe TRBD2 (6 bases). The V and J ends lost 4 bases and 4 bases respectively, with 16 bases between them. Germline-derived CDR1 and CDR2 are SGHKS and YYEKEE (reference sequence). This CDR3 has 15 amino acids. DNA for the CDR3: TGTGCCAGCAGCCCGGAACTAGCTAGCGCAGATACGCAGTATTTT. Translation gives CASSPELASADTQYF.

In this sample, this clonotype turned up a few times. The rearrangement links TRBV5-1 to TRBJ2-3; D possibly corresponds to TRBD2 (7 bases). CDR3 length: 16 residues. The germline CDR1 and CDR2 sequences are SGHRS and YFSETQ. Between the trimmed V and J ends, which lost 0 bases and 14 bases, there was a span of 25 bases. The CDR3 nucleotides read TGCGCCAGCAGCTTGGTCGGCGGGGGCCAGCACAGATACGCGTATTTT. Translation: CASSLVGGGQHRYAYF.

This rearrangement joins TRBV3-1 to TRBJ2-4; 9 bases fit TRBD1. The trim removed 0 bases at V and 15 bases at J, leaving 9 bases unmatched. CDR1 is LGHDT, CDR2 YNNKEL, per germline (reference sequence). The CDR3 is made up of 14 amino acids. The CDR3 loop reads CASSQDFRDRERYF. CDR3 in DNA: TGTGCCAGCAGCCAAGACTTTAGGGACAGGGAACGGTACTTC.

The chain joins TRBV20-1 to TRBJ2-5; D not certain. This CDR3 has 11 residues. Germline lookup yields CDR1 DFQATT and CDR2 SNEGSKA (reference sequence). Trimming left V 0 bases short and J 11 bases short, with 10 bases between. The chain's CDR3 is CSARDPTQQYF. CDR3 in DNA: TGCAGTGCTAGAGATCCTACTCAGCAGTACTTC.